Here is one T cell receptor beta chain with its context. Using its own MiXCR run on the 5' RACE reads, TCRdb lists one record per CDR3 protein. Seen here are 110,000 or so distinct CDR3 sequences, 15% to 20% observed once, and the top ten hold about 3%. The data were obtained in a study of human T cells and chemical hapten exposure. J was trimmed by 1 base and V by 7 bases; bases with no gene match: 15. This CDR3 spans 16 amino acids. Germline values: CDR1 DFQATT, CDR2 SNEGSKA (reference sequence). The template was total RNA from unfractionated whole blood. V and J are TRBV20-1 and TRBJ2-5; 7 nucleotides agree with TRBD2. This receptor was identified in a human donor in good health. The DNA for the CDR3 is TGCAGTGGGGGCCCCCGGCGGGAGTGGGGCCAAGAGACCCAGTACTTC. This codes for CSGGPRREWGQETQYF.